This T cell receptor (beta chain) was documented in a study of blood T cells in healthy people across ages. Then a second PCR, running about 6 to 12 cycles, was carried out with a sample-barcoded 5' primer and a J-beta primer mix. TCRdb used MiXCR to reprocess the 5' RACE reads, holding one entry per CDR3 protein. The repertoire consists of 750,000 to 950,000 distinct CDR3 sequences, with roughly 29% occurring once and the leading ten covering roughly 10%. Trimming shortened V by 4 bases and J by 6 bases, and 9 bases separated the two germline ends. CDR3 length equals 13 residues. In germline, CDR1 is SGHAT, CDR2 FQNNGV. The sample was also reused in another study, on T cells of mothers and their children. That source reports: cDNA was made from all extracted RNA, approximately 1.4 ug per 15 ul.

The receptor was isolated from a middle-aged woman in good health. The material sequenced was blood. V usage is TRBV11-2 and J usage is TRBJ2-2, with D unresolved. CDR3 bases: TGTGCCAGCAGCTCCGGACCGCCCGGGGAGCTGTTTTTT. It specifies CASSSGPPGELFF.